This T cell receptor beta chain is from a study of CD8 T cells in Susac syndrome. Random hexamers were used to reverse transcribe an amount of roughly 0.45 to 1 ug RNA. Via MiXCR, TCRdb re-called the immunoSEQ multiplex PCR reads, giving one row per CDR3 protein. The data hold approximately 130,000 distinct CDR3 sequences, with about 90% observed a single time. V shed 0 bases and J 2 bases; nucleotides not matched to a gene: 16. This CDR3 spans 18 amino acids. Per germline, CDR1 DFQATT and CDR2 SNEGSKA (reference sequence). This receptor was obtained from a human donor with multiple sclerosis. This chain uses TRBV20-1 with TRBJ2-7; 7 nucleotides match TRBD2. Material: CD8+ T cells from PBMCs. DNA of the CDR3: TGCAGTGCTAGAGACCTCGACCCCCCGGCGGGAGTCCCCTACGAGCAGTACTTC. It codes for CSARDLDPPAGVPYEQYF.